This TCR beta chain was observed in a study of T-cell reconstitution after alpha-beta-depleted transplantation in children. This clonotype was picked up a small number of times. Unique molecular identifiers were used in preparing the TCRbeta library. TCRdb re-called the PCR reads with MiXCR, one entry per CDR3 protein. The sample records a few hundred thousand distinct CDR3 sequences, 27% being singletons. The CDR3 runs 12 residues. Germline CDR1 MGHDK, CDR2 SYGVNS. The chain joins TRBV25-1 to TRBJ2-4; TRBD2 aligns across 8 bases. The origin of this receptor is a boy in the first two years of life with Wiskott-Aldrich syndrome, due to receive a stem cell transplant. The starting material was PBMCs, obtained before TCRalphabeta/CD19-depleted stem cell transplant. DNA of the CDR3: TGTGCATCAGCGGGGGCAACGAGAATTCAGTACTTC. This encodes CASAGATRIQYF.